The rows below give T cell receptor beta chains drawn from one sample of a study of shared clonotypes between healthy human individuals. TCRdb keeps only in-frame clones here, not all; method: immunoSEQ multiplex PCR. The table records approximately 2,300,000 clones, less than 95% of them present only once. The sample comprised naive CD4+ T cells from PBMCs. The receptors were sampled from a man between 18 and 35 years old in good health. Some clones in this sample may be carry-over from other donors' samples. Both conserved end residues are part of each CDR3. D genes are given only for firm matches. Part of the rows lack a size; the others show once, few, many or a class for expanded clones.

TRBD2,TRBJ2-2,once,TRBV7-9,TGTGCCAGCAGCTTAGTGCTGGCGGGAGGGCCCAGCGGGGAGCTGTTTTTT,CASSLVLAGGPSGELFF
TRBD2,TRBJ2-2,NA,TRBV7-6,TGTGCCAGCAGCTTAGAAGGGTCCAGGGGACTAGCGGGATACACCGGGGAGCTGTTTTTT,CASSLEGSRGLAGYTGELFF
NA,TRBJ2-2,NA,TRBV7-3,TGTGCCAGCAGCTTACTCCCAGGGGCCGGCACCGGGGAGCTGTTTTTT,CASSLLPGAGTGELFF
NA,TRBJ2-7,NA,TRBV7-2,TGTGCCAGCAGCCGCGACAGGTCTTCCTACGAGCAGTACTTC,CASSRDRSSYEQYF
NA,TRBJ2-5,NA,TRBV28,TGTGCCAGCAGCCACCTCAAAGAGACCCAGTACTTC,CASSHLKETQYF
NA,TRBJ1-2,NA,TRBV6-6,TGTGCCAGCAGTTGGAACCAGGGATACGGCTACACCTTC,CASSWNQGYGYTF
TRBD1,TRBJ2-5,NA,TRBV5-1,TGCGCCAGCAGCTGGGCCGGGACAGGGAGGGTCGAGACCCAGTACTTC,CASSWAGTGRVETQYF
TRBD2,TRBJ2-7,NA,TRBV7-9,TGTGCCAGCAGCTTAGTCGGCCCGACAGGTAGCGGGAGCTCCTACGAGCAGTACTTC,CASSLVGPTGSGSSYEQYF
NA,TRBJ2-7,NA,TRBV28,TGTGCCAGCAGAGGAACAGGGAAGTCGACTAGGGAGCAGTACTTC,CASRGTGKSTREQYF
TRBD1,TRBJ1-5,once,TRBV5-1,TGCGCCAGCAGCACAACAGGGGGGGGCCAGCCCCAGCATTTT,CASSTTGGGQPQHF
TRBD1,TRBJ1-2,NA,TRBV10-3,TGTGCCATCAGTGCCGGGACAGCTATTTATGGCTACACCTTC,CAISAGTAIYGYTF
NA,TRBJ2-7,few,TRBV5-4,TGTGCCAGCAGATTGTCTTCGGGCGAGCAGTACTTC,CASRLSSGEQYF
NA,TRBJ2-6,NA,TRBV5-1,TGCGCCAGCAGCTTGGCTGGGGCGCCTGGGGCCAACGTCCTGACTTTC,CASSLAGAPGANVLTF
NA,TRBJ1-1,NA,TRBV18,TGTGCCAGCTCACCAGGACAGCCCAAAACGAACACTGAAGCTTTCTTT,CASSPGQPKTNTEAFF
NA,TRBJ1-5,NA,TRBV4-2,TGTGCCAGCAGCTTGTTTGTTTCTCGCAATCAGCCCCAGCATTTT,CASSLFVSRNQPQHF
NA,TRBJ1-1,NA,TRBV2,TGTGCCAGCATAGGGCAGGCGAACACTGAAGCTTTCTTT,CASIGQANTEAFF
TRBD2,TRBJ2-7,NA,TRBV19,TGTGCCAGTAGGGAGGGACTAGCGGGAGCCTACGAGCAGTACTTC,CASREGLAGAYEQYF
NA,TRBJ2-1,NA,TRBV11-3,TGTGCCAGCAGCTTAGAACACTACAATGAGCAGTTCTTC,CASSLEHYNEQFF
NA,TRBJ1-1,NA,TRBV4-2,TGTGCCAGCAGCTTGGCCTCCGGACTGGTGTCCTTT,CASSLASGLVSF
NA,TRBJ1-2,NA,TRBV14,TGTGCCAGCAGCCAAAGTAACTATGGCTACACCTTC,CASSQSNYGYTF
NA,TRBJ2-5,NA,TRBV2,TGTGCCAGCAGTCCCGACAACCAAGAGACCCAGTACTTC,CASSPDNQETQYF
NA,TRBJ2-7,NA,TRBV30,TGTGCCTGGAATCGACCTCCCAACGACGAGCAGTACTTC,CAWNRPPNDEQYF
NA,TRBJ1-4,NA,TRBV5-1,TGCGCCAGCAGCCGGACCCCGGGGAGTAATGAAAAACTGTTTTTT,CASSRTPGSNEKLFF
NA,TRBJ2-5,NA,TRBV28,TGTGCCAGCAGTCCCATACAGGCGGGGGAGACCCAGTACTTC,CASSPIQAGETQYF
NA,TRBJ2-7,NA,TRBV12-2,TGTGCAAGTCGCTTAGATAGCAAGGGATTGTCCTACGAGCAGTACTTC,CASRLDSKGLSYEQYF
TRBD2,TRBJ2-1,NA,TRBV5-1,TGCGCCAGCAGCCCAAGACTAGCGCTATACAATGAGCAGTTCTTC,CASSPRLALYNEQFF
NA,TRBJ1-4,NA,TRBV28,TGTGCCAGCAGTTTTGGCAGATCGGAAAAACTGTTTTTT,CASSFGRSEKLFF
NA,TRBJ1-1,NA,TRBV2,TGTGCCAGCATGCGGCAGGTAAAAAACACTGAAGCTTTCTTT,CASMRQVKNTEAFF
NA,TRBJ1-5,NA,TRBV6-1,TGTGCCAGCAGTGAAGCGAGCCCGGGCCAGCCCCAGCATTTT,CASSEASPGQPQHF
TRBD2,TRBJ2-4,NA,TRBV5-8,TGTGCCAGCAGCTTGGTGGGACTAGCGGGATTGGCCAAAAACATTCAGTACTTC,CASSLVGLAGLAKNIQYF
NA,TRBJ1-2,NA,TRBV5-6,TGTGCCAGCAGCCTGACAGCCTTCTATGGCTACACCTTC,CASSLTAFYGYTF
TRBD2,TRBJ2-3,NA,TRBV19,TGTGCCACCTATCCCCGTTTGGCGGGAGTTACAGATACGCAGTATTTT,CATYPRLAGVTDTQYF
NA,TRBJ2-3,NA,TRBV7-7,TGTGCCAGCAGCTTAGCGTTGGGCACAGATACGCAGTATTTT,CASSLALGTDTQYF
TRBD2,TRBJ2-1,NA,TRBV6-5,TGTGCCAGCAGTACAATAGCGGGAGTCCATGAGCAGTTCTTC,CASSTIAGVHEQFF
NA,TRBJ2-7,NA,TRBV28,TGTGCCAGCAGGATACAGGGGAGGGAAAACGAGCAGTACTTC,CASRIQGRENEQYF
TRBD2,TRBJ2-5,NA,TRBV5-4,TGTGCCAGCAGCTTCCCGGGACTAGCGGGGGAGACCCAGTACTTC,CASSFPGLAGETQYF
NA,TRBJ2-7,once,TRBV19,TGTGCCAGTAGTATAGGTCTATTCTACGAGCAGTACTTC,CASSIGLFYEQYF
NA,TRBJ2-1,NA,TRBV5-1,TGCGCCAGCAGCTTCGGGACACTAGACAATGAGCAGTTCTTC,CASSFGTLDNEQFF
TRBD1,TRBJ2-4,NA,TRBV15,TGTGCCACCAGCCGGGACAGGCTAAATATAGCCAAAAACATTCAGTACTTC,CATSRDRLNIAKNIQYF
TRBD2,TRBJ2-1,NA,TRBV9,TGTGCCAGCAGCGTAGCTACGACACGCGATCCTAGCGGGGGCTACAATGAGCAGTTCTTC,CASSVATTRDPSGGYNEQFF
TRBD2,TRBJ2-2,NA,TRBV9,TGTGCCAGCAGCGTACAAACAACCTCCGGGACTAGCGGGGAAGCGAACACCGGGGAGCTGTTTTTT,CASSVQTTSGTSGEANTGELFF
NA,TRBJ2-7,few,TRBV7-2,TGTGCCAGCAGCTTAGCCCAGGGTCTCTACGAGCAGTACTTC,CASSLAQGLYEQYF
NA,TRBJ2-6,NA,TRBV28,TGTGCCAGCAGTCCCGTTTCCCGCTCTGGGGCCAACGTCCTGACTTTC,CASSPVSRSGANVLTF
TRBD1,TRBJ1-2,once,TRBV2,TGTGCCAGCAACGGACAGGGAGCTAACTATGGCTACACCTTC,CASNGQGANYGYTF
NA,TRBJ1-4,NA,TRBV2,TGTGCCAGCACCCCCGTGGGGTTAACTAATGAAAAACTGTTTTTT,CASTPVGLTNEKLFF
TRBD1,TRBJ1-2,NA,TRBV7-2,TGTGCCAGCAGCTTAGTAAGGGGACAGCACTTC,CASSLVRGQHF
TRBD1,TRBJ1-2,NA,TRBV25-1,TGTGCCAGCAGTGAGCCGGGACAGGAGACTTTGGATGGCTACACCTTC,CASSEPGQETLDGYTF
NA,TRBJ1-2,few,TRBV7-9,TGTGCCAGCAGCTTTCTAATAAACAGGCTGGTCCATGGCTACACCTTC,CASSFLINRLVHGYTF
TRBD1,TRBJ2-7,NA,TRBV27,TGTGCCAGCAGCCAGACAGGGGACGAATCCTACGAGCAGTACTTC,CASSQTGDESYEQYF
NA,TRBJ2-5,NA,TRBV12-2,TGTGCAAGTCGCTTAGAGAGGGCTAGTCGTGAGGAGACCCAGTACTTC,CASRLERASREETQYF